These 23 T cell receptor beta chains were all obtained from the same sample, sequenced in a study of cytomegalovirus exposure and HLA in healthy donors. Vbeta (60) and Jbeta (13) primers were used in the PCR. Method: immunoSEQ multiplex PCR; TCRdb's copy keeps in-frame clones and lacks some. The sample lists 93,000 or so clones, around 76% occurring once. Sequencing was done on a sample of PBMCs. Every receptor here comes from a young woman in good health and CMV-seropositive.

The chain couples TRBV5-1 to TRBJ1-2, with a possible D match to TRBD1 (5 bases). V was clipped by 4 bases and J by 4 bases, with 11 bases between them. The CDR3 has 13 amino acids. Germline V gene sequence: CDR1 SGHRS, CDR2 YFSETQ. The CDR3 reads CASSVDTLYGYTF. CDR3 sequence (DNA): TGCGCCAGCAGCGTGGACACCCTCTATGGCTACACCTTC.

V usage is TRBV7-9 and J usage is TRBJ2-1; D uncertain. With 4 bases removed from V and 8 bases from J, the gap between germline ends came to 12 bases. Germline V gives CDR1 SEHNR, CDR2 FQNEAQ (reference sequence). The CDR3 is 13 residues long. As DNA, the CDR3 is TGTGCCAGCAGCTGGGTATACGCGGATGAGCAGTTCTTC. Protein sequence: CASSWVYADEQFF.

CDR3 DNA: TGTGCCAGCAGCTTAGGGACAGGGGGTGATACGCAGTATTTT. Encoded protein: CASSLGTGGDTQYF. The chain links TRBV5-6 to TRBJ2-3, with TRBD1 matching over 11 bases. Germline values: CDR1 SGHDT, CDR2 YYEEEE. Trimming cost V 2 bases and J 6 bases; bases outside gene matches: 2. The CDR3 is 14 residues long.

The chain joins TRBV7-2 to TRBJ2-1, with 12 bases identical to TRBD2. Germline trimming cut 1 base from V and 7 bases from J; bases unmatched to any gene: 5. The CDR3 has 16 amino acids. CDR1 SGHTA and CDR2 FQGNSA come from the germline V gene. The CDR3 DNA sequence: TGTGCCAGCAGCTTAGGACTAGCGGGAGCTCAGAATGAGCAGTTCTTC. It codes for CASSLGLAGAQNEQFF. Using reference TRBV7-2 and TRBJ2-1 for the parts outside the CDR3, the full variable domain is GAGVSQSPSNKVTEKGKDVELRCDPISGHTALYWYRQSLGQGLEFLIYFQGNSAPDKSGLPSDRFSAERTGGSVSTLTIQRTQQEDSAVYLCASSLGLAGAQNEQFFGPGTRLTVL.

Here the CDR3 DNA reads TGTGCCAGTAGGGTCAAGCCCCGGGGGGGCGCCATGAACACTGAAGCTTTCTTT. Its translation: CASRVKPRGGAMNTEAFF. V usage is TRBV19 and J usage is TRBJ1-1, with a tentative D call TRBD1 (6 bases). This CDR3 comprises 18 residues. Germline CDR1 and CDR2: LNHDA and SQIVND (reference sequence). The germline V and J ends were trimmed by 6 bases and 0 bases, with 23 bases remaining between them.

The rearrangement uses TRBV2 and TRBJ1-2; 10 bases are a match to TRBD1. The germline gives CDR1 SNHLY, CDR2 FYNNEI. Losses at the gene ends were 5 bases for V and 3 bases for J; bases not matched to a gene: 6. The CDR3 runs to 15 residues. This chain's CDR3 is CASSPWTGGDYGYTF. CDR3 bases: TGTGCCAGCAGTCCTTGGACAGGGGGGGACTATGGCTACACCTTC. The whole variable domain, filled in from reference TRBV2 and TRBJ1-2, reads EPEVTQTPSHQVTQMGQEVILRCVPISNHLYFYWYRQILGQKVEFLVSFYNNEISEKSEIFDDQFSVERPDGSNFTLKIRSTKLEDSAMYFCASSPWTGGDYGYTFGSGTRLTVV.

This clone was detected a few times. The chain links TRBV25-1 to TRBJ2-3; 10 bases line up with TRBD2. Trimming at V came to 2 bases and at J to 2 bases, leaving 4 bases not matched to a gene. This CDR3 is built from 16 residues. Germline CDR1 MGHDK, CDR2 SYGVNS. The CDR3 bases are TGTGCCAGCAGTGAAGTAGCGGGGGGACTCACAGATACGCAGTATTTT. Its translation: CASSEVAGGLTDTQYF.

This clone was seen only a few times. The chain joins TRBV13 to TRBJ1-3; 8 positions match TRBD1. In germline, CDR1 is PRHDT, CDR2 FYEKMQ (reference sequence). V shed 5 bases, J shed 3 bases, and the junction held 12 bases outside the gene matches. There are 17 residues in the CDR3. In DNA, the CDR3 is TGTGCCAGCAGCGGACAGGGCGTCGCTTTCCATGGAAACACCATATATTTT. This sequence encodes CASSGQGVAFHGNTIYF.

The genes are TRBV5-6 and TRBJ1-2; D might be TRBD1 (5 bases). This CDR3 has 16 amino acids. V was pared by 6 bases and J by 2 bases, with 20 bases between. Germline V CDR1 and CDR2: SGHDT, YYEEEE. The CDR3 nucleotides read TGTGCCAGCACCCCATCTCAAAGGGGTGGGAACTATGGCTACACCTTC. Protein sequence: CASTPSQRGGNYGYTF.

Remarks on this clone: This specimen includes other DNA sequences encoding the same CDR3. This chain connects TRBV27 to TRBJ1-5; D perhaps matches TRBD1 (6 bases). This CDR3 region has 13 residues. The ends were cut back, 6 bases at V and 2 bases at J, with 8 bases in the middle. Germline-derived CDR1 and CDR2 are MNHEY and SMNVEV (reference sequence). The CDR3 coding sequence is TGTGCCAGCAGACCAGGGGGCAATCAGCCCCAGCATTTT. Amino acid sequence: CASRPGGNQPQHF.

This clone showed up just once. V and J are TRBV6-1 and TRBJ2-5; D is uncertain. Germline V CDR1 and CDR2: MNHNS, SASEGT. The V end lost 6 bases, the J end lost 1 base, and 6 bases lay between the germline ends. The CDR3 length is 12 residues. CDR3 protein: CASSYFQETQYF. The DNA for the CDR3 is TGTGCCAGCAGCTATTTCCAAGAGACCCAGTACTTC.

This clone was recorded a few times. CDR3 region: CASNWGTSGQETQYF. As DNA, the CDR3 is TGTGCCAGCAACTGGGGAACTAGCGGCCAAGAGACCCAGTACTTC. The rearrangement links TRBV5-4 to TRBJ2-5; 8 nucleotides match TRBD2. Germline values: CDR1 SGHNT, CDR2 YYREEE (reference sequence). V dropped 6 bases and J dropped 1; count of bases not matched to a gene: 8. This CDR3 region has 15 residues. Drawing the rest from reference TRBV5-4 and TRBJ2-5, the complete variable domain is ETGVTQSPTHLIKTRGQQVTLRCSSQSGHNTVSWYQQALGQGPQFIFQYYREEENGRGNFPPRFSGLQFPNYSSELNVNALELDDSALYLCASNWGTSGQETQYFGPGTRLLVL.

V gene TRBV6-1 combines with J gene TRBJ2-7; 16 bases fit TRBD2. CDR3 length: 19 amino acids. The germline gives CDR1 MNHNS, CDR2 SASEGT. Trimming removed 0 bases from V and 2 bases from J; junction bases left unmatched: 7. DNA for the CDR3: TGTGCCAGCAGTGAAGCGCTTCAGGGGACTAGCGGGAGGGCCTACGAGCAGTACTTC. Translating gives CASSEALQGTSGRAYEQYF.

The sample holds one count of this clone. The germline gene is not matched at one end of the junction; a read error may be the cause. In the same sample, other DNA sequences code for this CDR3. This chain joins TRBV11-2 and TRBJ1-3; D gene uncertain. There are 14 residues in the CDR3. The germline CDR1 and CDR2 sequences are SGHAT and FQNNGV. The CDR3 bases are TGTGCCAGCAGCTCCTTAGACACTGGGAACACCATATATTTT. Residues: CASSSLDTGNTIYF.

The count of this clone is one. This chain uses TRBV5-1 with TRBJ1-1; 7 nucleotides align to TRBD1. Germline CDR1 reads SGHRS; CDR2 reads YFSETQ. The V segment lost 0 bases and the J segment 1 base; nucleotides outside the gene matches: 6. The CDR3 has 16 amino acids. DNA of the CDR3: TGCGCCAGCAGCTTGGTCCAGGGGGTTGCGAACACTGAAGCTTTCTTT. This codes for CASSLVQGVANTEAFF.

The gene calls are TRBV7-3 and TRBJ2-5, with 11 bases lining up with TRBD2. There are 16 residues in the CDR3. Unmatched junction bases numbered 10, after V lost 5 bases and J lost 5 bases. The germline V gene encodes CDR1 SGHTA and CDR2 FQGTGA. CDR3 in amino acids: CASSLGSGRARETQYF. The CDR3 bases are TGTGCCAGCAGCCTCGGTAGCGGGAGGGCACGTGAGACCCAGTACTTC.

This sequence joins TRBV11-2 and TRBJ1-6, with D unclear. The germline V gene encodes CDR1 SGHAT and CDR2 FQNNGV. V was clipped by 5 bases and J by 6 bases, with 17 bases between them. The CDR3 consists of 16 residues. The CDR3 spells CASSLVLGVPNSPLHF. The CDR3, as DNA: TGTGCCAGCAGCCTAGTCCTGGGAGTCCCTAATTCACCCCTCCACTTT.

The rearrangement uses TRBV18 and TRBJ2-7, with 8 bases lining up with TRBD1. Germline CDR1 KGHSH, CDR2 LQKENI. V was clipped by 4 bases and J by 0 bases; unmatched bases: 5. This CDR3 contains 15 residues. CDR3 sequence reads: CASSLRDRGSYEQYF. CDR3 nucleotides: TGTGCCAGCTCACTTCGTGACAGGGGCTCCTACGAGCAGTACTTC.

CDR3 residues: CASSRDRQSWGTEAFF. The CDR3 nucleotides read TGTGCCAGCAGCAGGGACAGGCAATCATGGGGCACTGAAGCTTTCTTT. V is TRBV11-2 and J is TRBJ1-1, with 8 bases lining up with TRBD1. V lost 5 bases to trimming and J lost 4 bases; unmatched junction nucleotides: 12. The germline V gene has CDR1 SGHAT and CDR2 FQNNGV. The CDR3 runs 16 residues.

The genes are TRBV19 and TRBJ1-5; D is uncertain. CDR1 is LNHDA and CDR2 is SQIVND in the germline V gene (reference sequence). V gave up 6 bases and J gave up 7 bases, with 19 bases separating them. This CDR3 is 15 amino acids long. The CDR3 bases are TGTGCCAGTAGGGCTCCACGGGGTATGGGGCAGCCCCAGCATTTT. This translates into CASRAPRGMGQPQHF.

The sample holds a few counts of this clone. V and J are TRBV4-3 and TRBJ1-5, with D unresolved. Looked up from germline, CDR1 is LGHNA and CDR2 is YSLEER. CDR3 length equals 15 residues. Deletions cut 4 bases from V and 5 bases from J, with 15 bases between. The CDR3 region has the DNA TGCGCCAGCAGCCGAAGATGGCAGGCTGATCAGCCCCAGCATTTT. Translation gives CASSRRWQADQPQHF.

The chain is built from TRBV15 and TRBJ2-7; a weak D match, TRBD2 (6 bases). Trimming cost V 1 base and J 2 bases, with 9 bases left between them. The germline V gene encodes CDR1 LNHNV and CDR2 YYDKDF (reference sequence). The CDR3 length is 14 residues. The CDR3 region is CATSRGRGPYEQYF. As DNA, the CDR3 is TGTGCCACCAGCAGAGGGAGGGGACCCTACGAGCAGTACTTC.

This chain joins TRBV27 and TRBJ2-7; weak D call: TRBD1 (6 bases). Germline lookup yields CDR1 MNHEY and CDR2 SMNVEV (reference sequence). The V end lost 6 bases, the J end lost 3 bases, and 18 bases lay between the germline ends. This CDR3 comprises 15 residues. The CDR3 coding sequence is TGTGCCAGCAGCACAACAACAGGGAAGGGCTACGAGCAGTACTTC. Its protein product is CASSTTTGKGYEQYF.